The clone carrying this T cell receptor (beta chain) ranks as medium-sized. Its antigen is still unknown. Per sample, 600 ng of bulk tumor genomic DNA was the template used. Biopsy collection occurred during surgery, with several far-apart biopsies per primary tumor. Those enrolled were patients newly diagnosed with untreated non-small cell lung cancer and undergoing curative surgery. Individuals who provided samples were patients with newly diagnosed non-small cell lung cancer who were having surgery with curative intent. The CDR3 runs 13 residues. Germline V gives CDR1 SQVTM, CDR2 ANQGSEA. Trimming took 6 bases from V and 6 from J, leaving 17 bases between them. TCR beta CDR3 was amplified by multiplex PCR, first round about 10 cycles, 32 V and 13 J primers. Via MiXCR, TCRdb re-called the multiplex PCR reads, giving one row per CDR3 protein. The sample holds about 6,000 distinct CDR3 sequences, around a fifth seen once.

The data were taken from a study of immune heterogeneity within non-small cell lung tumors. On the study more broadly: There were several squamous cell carcinomas, around ten non-squamous carcinomas and 1 tumor not otherwise specified. The study, taken as a whole, reports: Identical dominant CDR3 beta clonotypes recurred across a patient's tumor sites, together with site-unique high-frequency clones.

The genes are TRBV29-1 and TRBJ1-1, with D possibly being TRBD1 (5 bases). Sequenced input: lung tumor tissue. The TCR originated in a man in his sixties with non-small cell lung cancer. DNA of the CDR3: TGCAGCGTCCGGCGGGGGGGTTCCCCTGAAGCTTTCTTT. This encodes CSVRRGGSPEAFF.